The 21 T cell receptor beta chains below all came from one sample that was sequenced in a study of spatial heterogeneity in lung cancer. As for time point: sample taken at primary tumor resection. TCRdb used MiXCR to reprocess the 5' RACE reads, holding one entry per CDR3 protein. The sample shows around 2,600 distinct CDR3 sequences, about 7% of them seen only once. The material was normal lung tissue next to the tumor, obtained at surgery. The origin of the receptors is a male donor with early-stage non-small cell lung cancer.

By sample share, this clonotype is medium-sized. The rearrangement uses TRBV10-3 and TRBJ1-3; D call uncertain. The V and J ends lost 6 bases and 0 bases respectively, with 6 bases between them. Germline V gives CDR1 ENHRY, CDR2 SYGVKD. This CDR3 is built from 13 residues. Here the CDR3 DNA reads TGTGCCATCAGAGAGAGCTCTGGAAACACCATATATTTT. This sequence encodes CAIRESSGNTIYF.

This clonotype is categorized as medium-sized. The chain employs TRBV6-1 and TRBJ2-1; D not certain. The CDR3 runs to 16 residues. Germline V lookup: CDR1 MNHNS, CDR2 SASEGT. Trimming pared 6 bases from V and 6 bases from J, leaving 21 bases between. CDR3 coding DNA: TGTGCCAGCAGCCTAAGGGCCCCGGACGGTTCCAATGAGCAGTTCTTC. Translation: CASSLRAPDGSNEQFF.

Sample share makes this clonotype medium-sized. V usage is TRBV18 and J usage is TRBJ1-2; a weak D match, TRBD1 (5 bases). CDR3 length: 15 amino acids. Trimming removed 6 bases at V and 5 bases at J, with 19 bases between. Germline V gene lookup returns CDR1 KGHSH and CDR2 LQKENI. In DNA, the CDR3 is TGTGCCAGCTCCCGAGGGACCGCTTCGGATTATGGCTACACCTTC. It yields the protein CASSRGTASDYGYTF. The variable domain in full, with the rest retrieved from reference TRBV18 and TRBJ1-2, is NAGVMQNPRHLVRRRGQEARLRCSPMKGHSHVYWYRQLPEEGLKFMVYLQKENIIDESGMPKERFSAEFPKEGPSILRIQQVVRGDSAAYFCASSRGTASDYGYTFGSGTRLTVV.

This clonotype qualifies as large. V and J are TRBV27 and TRBJ1-3; 11 bases fit TRBD1. J was trimmed by 3 bases and V by 5 bases; bases with no gene match: 6. This CDR3 is built from 16 residues. CDR1 is MNHEY, CDR2 SMNVEV, per germline (reference sequence). Written as DNA, the CDR3 is TGTGCCAGCAGTCCCGGGACAGGGGGGCTTGGAAACACCATATATTTT. This codes for CASSPGTGGLGNTIYF.

This clonotype is categorized as medium-sized. This chain uses TRBV7-6 with TRBJ2-2, with D hard to call. Per germline, CDR1 SGHVS and CDR2 FNYEAQ. The CDR3 extends over 18 amino acids. The V end lost 1 base, the J end lost 2 bases, and 17 bases lay between the germline ends. This CDR3 is CASSLVGPEAPNTGELFF. CDR3 bases: TGTGCCAGCAGCTTAGTAGGACCCGAGGCGCCCAACACCGGGGAGCTGTTTTTT.

This clonotype has a count of ten or more. The chain combines TRBV28 with TRBJ2-7, with TRBD2 matching 8 bases. CDR3 size: 15 residues. V was pared by 2 bases and J by 3 bases, with 6 bases of the junction left unmatched. The germline V gene has CDR1 MDHEN and CDR2 SYDVKM. The CDR3 sequence: CASSLVGGASYEQYF. In DNA form, the CDR3 reads TGTGCCAGCAGTTTAGTCGGGGGGGCGAGCTACGAGCAGTACTTC.

The J gene is TRBJ1-1, the V gene TRBV11-1; D remains ambiguous. The CDR3 runs 12 residues. Trimming left V 7 bases short and J 1 base short, with 7 bases between. In germline, CDR1 is SGHAT, CDR2 FQDESV (reference sequence). The CDR3 DNA is TGTGCCAGCACCGATAAGAACACTGAAGCTTTCTTT. Translation: CASTDKNTEAFF.

This sequence joins TRBV11-3 and TRBJ2-1, with 10 nucleotides matching TRBD2. The V and J ends lost 0 bases and 4 bases, in that order; junction bases with no gene match: 3. This CDR3 has 16 residues. In germline, CDR1 is SGHNT, CDR2 YENEEA. As DNA, the CDR3 is TGTGCCAGCAGCTTAGAAGGGACTAGCGAATACAATGAGCAGTTCTTC. Amino acids: CASSLEGTSEYNEQFF.

This clonotype was seen more than once but under ten times. The chain combines TRBV6-6 with TRBJ2-7; the match to TRBD1 covers 8 bases. With 6 bases clipped from V and 6 bases from J, the junction kept 4 bases outside the gene matches. Per germline, CDR1 MNHNY and CDR2 SVGAGI (reference sequence). The CDR3 totals 12 residues. CDR3 sequence (DNA): TGTGCCAGCAGCAGTACAGGGGGCGAGCAGTACTTC. This gives the protein CASSSTGGEQYF.

This clonotype qualifies as medium-sized (0.01 to 0.1%). The rearrangement uses TRBV10-3 and TRBJ1-4; weak D call: TRBD1 (5 bases). Deletions cut 10 bases from V and 6 bases from J, with 15 bases between. Germline CDR1 reads ENHRY; CDR2 reads SYGVKD. The CDR3 length is 13 residues. CDR3 coding DNA: TGTGCCACCAATATTCCGGGGGATGAAAAACTGTTTTTT. Translating it yields CATNIPGDEKLFF.

This clonotype was picked up a small number of times. Since a much larger clone is just one base distant, this may be a read error. The chain employs TRBV7-7 and TRBJ2-2; tentatively, D is TRBD2 (5 bases). CDR3 size: 12 residues. Germline lookup yields CDR1 SSHAT and CDR2 FNYEAQ (reference sequence). The chain's CDR3 is CASDSHTGELFF. DNA for the CDR3: TGTGCTAGCGACTCCCACACCGGGGAGCTGTTTTTT.

This clonotype was picked up many times. The gene calls are TRBV2 and TRBJ1-5; D is unclear. Germline V gene sequence: CDR1 SNHLY, CDR2 FYNNEI. With 1 base removed from V and 0 bases from J, the gap between germline ends came to 7 bases. This CDR3 has 15 residues. The DNA for the CDR3 is TGTGCCAGCAGTGAAGACGGGTTTAGCAATCAGCCCCAGCATTTT. This gives the protein CASSEDGFSNQPQHF.

This clonotype was seen many times. The V gene is TRBV5-6, the J gene TRBJ2-5; no reliable D call. This CDR3 is 14 amino acids long. CDR1 SGHDT and CDR2 YYEEEE come from the germline V gene. V gave up 4 bases and J gave up 5 bases, with 15 bases separating them. The CDR3 loop reads CASSPPSYVETQYF. The CDR3 DNA reads TGTGCCAGCAGCCCGCCGAGTTACGTCGAGACCCAGTACTTC.

There are many counts of this clonotype. V gene TRBV10-3 combines with J gene TRBJ2-1; no definite D call. The CDR3 consists of 11 residues. Germline V gene sequence: CDR1 ENHRY, CDR2 SYGVKD. V lost 3 bases and J lost 10, with 7 bases in between. The CDR3 bases are TGTGCCATCAGTGATTATCAAGAGCAGTTCTTC. Translated: CAISDYQEQFF.

This clonotype was counted between two and nine times. The chain recombines TRBV7-9 with TRBJ1-1; no definite D call. CDR1 is SEHNR, CDR2 FQNEAQ, per germline (reference sequence). This CDR3 comprises 14 residues. The V end was cut by 6 bases, the J end by 3 bases, with 14 bases between. The CDR3 nucleotides are TGTGCCAGCAGTACTAGCGTTGCGTACACTGAAGCTTTCTTT. This sequence encodes CASSTSVAYTEAFF.

This clonotype was detected many times. This chain joins TRBV15 and TRBJ2-7; 9 bases agree with TRBD2. V lost 3 bases to trimming and J lost 1 base; unmatched junction nucleotides: 1. Per the germline V gene, CDR1 is LNHNV and CDR2 is YYDKDF (reference sequence). The CDR3 spans 14 residues. The CDR3 DNA is TGTGCCACCAGCAGCCTAGCGGGGTCCTACGAGCAGTACTTC. It specifies CATSSLAGSYEQYF.

This clonotype ranks as medium-sized (0.01 to 0.1%). The chain joins TRBV4-3 to TRBJ1-4; D is unclear. The CDR3 length is 15 residues. Trimming shortened V by 4 bases and J by 0 bases, and 9 bases separated the two germline ends. The V gene's germline CDR1 is LGHNA and CDR2 YSLEER. As DNA, the CDR3 is TGCGCCAGCAGCCCAAACCGCGCAACTAATGAAAAACTGTTTTTT. Its protein is CASSPNRATNEKLFF.

By frequency in the sample, this clonotype is medium-sized. The chain joins TRBV2 to TRBJ1-5, with 8 bases that match TRBD1. Germline loops: CDR1 SNHLY, CDR2 FYNNEI. The J segment lost 4 bases and the V segment lost 5 bases, leaving 4 bases of the junction unmatched. The CDR3 sequence is 14 residues long. CDR3 sequence: CASSRTGRNQPQHF. The CDR3 DNA reads as TGTGCCAGCAGTCGGACAGGGCGGAATCAGCCCCAGCATTTT.

This clonotype is classed as medium-sized. The rearrangement uses TRBV7-8 and TRBJ2-5, with 7 bases identical to TRBD1. The length of the CDR3 is 14 residues. J lost 3 bases, V lost 3 bases, and 4 bases had no gene match. The germline V gene has CDR1 SGHVS and CDR2 FQNEAQ. DNA for the CDR3: TGTGCCAGCAGCTTCGGGACAGCTGAAGAGACCCAGTACTTC. Its protein is CASSFGTAEETQYF.

This clonotype is medium-sized (0.01 to 0.1%) in the sample. The genes are TRBV28 and TRBJ1-5, with D hard to call. Germline V gene lookup returns CDR1 MDHEN and CDR2 SYDVKM. V lost 5 bases, J lost 0 bases, and 11 bases lay in between. There are 15 residues in the CDR3. The chain's CDR3 is CASSLSDGSNQPQHF. As DNA, the CDR3 is TGTGCCAGCAGTCTTTCGGACGGTAGCAATCAGCCCCAGCATTTT.

Relative to its sample, this clonotype is medium-sized. The chain uses TRBV7-2 and TRBJ2-7; 13 bases are a match to TRBD2. Per germline, CDR1 SGHTA and CDR2 FQGNSA. This CDR3 has 15 residues. V trimming: 5 bases; J trimming: 6 bases; junction bases outside the gene matches: 7. The CDR3 sequence is CASSPRTSGSREQYF. The CDR3 DNA sequence: TGTGCCAGCAGCCCCAGGACTAGCGGGAGCCGCGAGCAGTACTTC. The full variable domain, its missing parts supplied by reference TRBV7-2 and TRBJ2-7, is GAGVSQSPSNKVTEKGKDVELRCDPISGHTALYWYRQSLGQGLEFLIYFQGNSAPDKSGLPSDRFSAERTGGSVSTLTIQRTQQEDSAVYLCASSPRTSGSREQYFGPGTRLTVT.